Listed below are T cell receptor beta chains from one sample, sequenced in a study of blood T cell repertoires in COVID-19. Measured with immunoSEQ multiplex PCR; TCRdb has only the in-frame clones, and not every one. The table includes fewer than 500,000 clones, approximately 90% detected once. The source material was PBMCs or T cells enriched from blood (not recorded which). The origin of the receptors is a woman younger than 45 with acute COVID-19. CDR3s include the opening cysteine and the closing phenylalanine or tryptophan. Each record gives: CDR3 protein, CDR3 DNA, J gene, V gene, D gene, clone size. A D gene is named only where the DNA matches it firmly. Some rows mark clone size as missing; the rest say once, few, many or name a class of expanded clone.

CDR3aa: CATSDNIRDRTRNEQFF; CDR3nt: TGTGCCACCAGTGATAATATCCGGGACAGGACCAGGAATGAGCAGTTCTTC; j_gene: TRBJ2-1; v_gene: TRBV24-1; d_gene: TRBD1; abundance: NA
CDR3aa: CASRTSGGHYGYTF; CDR3nt: TGTGCCAGCCGGACGTCAGGGGGCCACTATGGCTACACCTTC; j_gene: TRBJ1-2; v_gene: TRBV9; d_gene: TRBD1; abundance: NA
CDR3aa: CASSAAGALEQYF; CDR3nt: TGTGCCAGCAGCGCGGCTGGGGCGCTCGAGCAGTACTTC; j_gene: TRBJ2-7; v_gene: TRBV7-2; d_gene: NA; abundance: NA
CDR3aa: CATSETGGNYGYTF; CDR3nt: TGTGCCACCAGTGAGACAGGGGGAAACTATGGCTACACCTTC; j_gene: TRBJ1-2; v_gene: TRBV24-1; d_gene: TRBD1; abundance: NA
CDR3aa: CASSPNPQGASGYTF; CDR3nt: TGTGCCAGCAGTCCAAACCCACAGGGGGCGAGTGGCTACACCTTC; j_gene: TRBJ1-2; v_gene: TRBV27; d_gene: TRBD1; abundance: once
CDR3aa: CASSDGMADWGYTF; CDR3nt: TGTGCCAGCAGTGACGGTATGGCTGACTGGGGCTACACCTTC; j_gene: TRBJ1-2; v_gene: TRBV28; d_gene: NA; abundance: NA
CDR3aa: CASTFDRGGGYTF; CDR3nt: TGTGCCAGCACTTTCGACAGGGGGGGTGGCTACACCTTC; j_gene: TRBJ1-2; v_gene: TRBV12-3/TRBV12-4; d_gene: TRBD1; abundance: NA
CDR3aa: CASSSGRAGELFF; CDR3nt: TGCGCCAGCAGTTCCGGCCGGGCCGGGGAGCTGTTTTTT; j_gene: TRBJ2-2; v_gene: TRBV10-2; d_gene: NA; abundance: once
CDR3aa: CASRMLDGGRYEQYF; CDR3nt: TGTGCCAGCAGGATGTTAGACGGGGGTCGTTACGAGCAGTACTTC; j_gene: TRBJ2-7; v_gene: TRBV6-5; d_gene: NA; abundance: NA
CDR3aa: CASSLRRGYNEQFF; CDR3nt: TGCGCCAGCAGCTTGAGGCGGGGTTACAATGAGCAGTTCTTC; j_gene: TRBJ2-1; v_gene: TRBV5-1; d_gene: NA; abundance: NA
CDR3aa: CASSFSGYYEQYF; CDR3nt: TGTGCCAGCAGTTTTTCAGGGTACTACGAGCAGTACTTC; j_gene: TRBJ2-7; v_gene: TRBV12-3/TRBV12-4; d_gene: NA; abundance: NA
CDR3aa: CASSLLAGEAYEQYF; CDR3nt: TGTGCCAGCAGCTTACTAGCGGGGGAGGCCTACGAGCAGTACTTC; j_gene: TRBJ2-7; v_gene: TRBV7-9; d_gene: TRBD2; abundance: NA
CDR3aa: CASSEEDRESYTF; CDR3nt: TGTGCCAGCAGTGAAGAGGACAGGGAAAGCTACACCTTC; j_gene: TRBJ1-2; v_gene: TRBV2; d_gene: TRBD1; abundance: NA
CDR3aa: CASSQDGGNIQYF; CDR3nt: TGCGCCAGCAGCCAGGACGGGGGGAACATTCAGTACTTC; j_gene: TRBJ2-4; v_gene: TRBV4-1; d_gene: TRBD2; abundance: NA
CDR3aa: CASSRGAAVEYGYTF; CDR3nt: TGTGCCAGCAGCCGGGGGGCCGCGGTAGAATATGGCTACACCTTC; j_gene: TRBJ1-2; v_gene: TRBV27; d_gene: NA; abundance: NA
CDR3aa: CATSAVNGAGEAFF; CDR3nt: TGTGCCACCAGTGCAGTGAATGGTGCGGGGGAAGCTTTCTTT; j_gene: TRBJ1-1; v_gene: TRBV24-1; d_gene: NA; abundance: NA
CDR3aa: CASRRAGEGANTEAFF; CDR3nt: TGTGCCAGCAGGCGCGCGGGGGAAGGAGCGAACACTGAAGCTTTCTTT; j_gene: TRBJ1-1; v_gene: TRBV13; d_gene: NA; abundance: NA
CDR3aa: CACGGSTDTQYF; CDR3nt: TGTGCCTGCGGGGGGAGCACAGATACGCAGTATTTT; j_gene: TRBJ2-3; v_gene: TRBV30; d_gene: TRBD2; abundance: NA
CDR3aa: CASSPADRGMEAFF; CDR3nt: TGTGCCAGCTCACCTGCGGACAGGGGGATGGAGGCTTTCTTT; j_gene: TRBJ1-1; v_gene: TRBV18; d_gene: TRBD1; abundance: NA
CDR3aa: CASSEAARNQPQHF; CDR3nt: TGTGCCAGCAGTGAAGCAGCCAGGAATCAGCCCCAGCATTTT; j_gene: TRBJ1-5; v_gene: TRBV6-1; d_gene: NA; abundance: few
CDR3aa: CASSQARTGGMLDTQYF; CDR3nt: TGCGCCAGCAGCCAAGCCCGGACAGGGGGGATGTTGGATACGCAGTATTTT; j_gene: TRBJ2-3; v_gene: TRBV4-1; d_gene: TRBD1; abundance: NA
CDR3aa: CASSLGGQGDYGYTF; CDR3nt: TGTGCCAGCAGCTTAGGGGGACAGGGGGACTATGGCTACACCTTC; j_gene: TRBJ1-2; v_gene: TRBV7-2; d_gene: TRBD1; abundance: NA
CDR3aa: CASSFSGGTSYNEQFF; CDR3nt: TGTGCCAGCTCTTTTAGCGGGGGAACCAGCTACAATGAGCAGTTCTTC; j_gene: TRBJ2-1; v_gene: TRBV18; d_gene: TRBD2; abundance: once
CDR3aa: CASSYSQGSNEKLFF; CDR3nt: TGTGCCAGCAGTTACTCTCAGGGATCTAATGAAAAACTGTTTTTT; j_gene: TRBJ1-4; v_gene: TRBV6-5; d_gene: NA; abundance: NA
CDR3aa: CATSDSAGANYGYTF; CDR3nt: TGTGCCACCAGTGATTCGGCGGGGGCTAACTATGGCTACACCTTC; j_gene: TRBJ1-2; v_gene: TRBV24-1; d_gene: NA; abundance: NA
CDR3aa: CATGTTGIADEKLFF; CDR3nt: TGTGCCACCGGAACGACGGGTATAGCCGATGAAAAACTGTTTTTT; j_gene: TRBJ1-4; v_gene: TRBV15; d_gene: NA; abundance: NA
CDR3aa: CASRATGTWVAFF; CDR3nt: TGTGCCAGCAGGGCGACAGGGACATGGGTAGCTTTCTTT; j_gene: TRBJ1-1; v_gene: TRBV6-5; d_gene: TRBD1; abundance: NA
CDR3aa: CASSLYGDRDNYGYTF; CDR3nt: TGTGCCAGCAGTTTATATGGGGACAGGGATAACTATGGCTACACCTTC; j_gene: TRBJ1-2; v_gene: TRBV27; d_gene: TRBD1; abundance: NA
CDR3aa: CATSARTGGDEQYF; CDR3nt: TGTGCCACCAGTGCCCGGACAGGGGGCGACGAGCAGTACTTC; j_gene: TRBJ2-7; v_gene: TRBV24-1; d_gene: TRBD1; abundance: NA
CDR3aa: CASSSDSRTEAFF; CDR3nt: TGTGCCAGCAGCTCGGACTCGAGGACTGAAGCTTTCTTT; j_gene: TRBJ1-1; v_gene: TRBV9; d_gene: NA; abundance: few
CDR3aa: CASSQMLAGGYEQYF; CDR3nt: TGTGCCAGCAGCCAAATGCTAGCGGGGGGCTACGAGCAGTACTTC; j_gene: TRBJ2-7; v_gene: TRBV6-5; d_gene: TRBD2; abundance: NA
CDR3aa: CASSLVLGAANNEQFF; CDR3nt: TGTGCCAGCAGCTTAGTTTTGGGGGCGGCTAACAATGAGCAGTTCTTC; j_gene: TRBJ2-1; v_gene: TRBV7-3; d_gene: NA; abundance: NA
CDR3aa: CASSYPSSGGGTYEQYF; CDR3nt: TGTGCCAGCAGCTACCCGTCTAGCGGGGGTGGAACCTACGAGCAGTACTTC; j_gene: TRBJ2-7; v_gene: TRBV7-2; d_gene: TRBD2; abundance: NA
CDR3aa: CASSSGGIYEQYF; CDR3nt: TGTGCCAGCAGTTCGGGGGGAATATACGAGCAGTACTTC; j_gene: TRBJ2-7; v_gene: TRBV6-5; d_gene: TRBD2; abundance: NA
CDR3aa: CASSYSAGGPDTQYF; CDR3nt: TGTGCCAGCAGTTACTCTGCGGGGGGGCCAGATACGCAGTATTTT; j_gene: TRBJ2-3; v_gene: TRBV6-5; d_gene: TRBD2; abundance: NA
CDR3aa: CASSEGGRGGYNEQFF; CDR3nt: TGTGCCAGCAGTGAAGGAGGGCGGGGGGGATACAATGAGCAGTTCTTC; j_gene: TRBJ2-1; v_gene: TRBV2; d_gene: TRBD2; abundance: NA
CDR3aa: CASRQTGADTQYF; CDR3nt: TGTGCCAGCAGGCAGACAGGGGCAGATACGCAGTATTTT; j_gene: TRBJ2-3; v_gene: TRBV27; d_gene: TRBD1; abundance: NA
CDR3aa: CASSLRPGSTDTQYF; CDR3nt: TGTGCCAGCAGCTTAAGACCGGGTAGCACAGATACGCAGTATTTT; j_gene: TRBJ2-3; v_gene: TRBV7-2; d_gene: NA; abundance: NA
CDR3aa: CASSGGTAFNQPQHF; CDR3nt: TGTGCCAGCAGTGGGGGGACAGCCTTCAATCAGCCCCAGCATTTT; j_gene: TRBJ1-5; v_gene: TRBV2; d_gene: TRBD1; abundance: NA
CDR3aa: CASSLLAGDSTDTQYF; CDR3nt: TGTGCCAGCAGCCTACTAGCGGGGGATAGCACAGATACGCAGTATTTT; j_gene: TRBJ2-3; v_gene: TRBV7-2; d_gene: TRBD2; abundance: NA
CDR3aa: CASSQGDRAYGYTF; CDR3nt: TGTGCCAGCAGCCAAGGGGACAGAGCTTATGGCTACACCTTC; j_gene: TRBJ1-2; v_gene: TRBV3-1/TRBV3-2; d_gene: TRBD1; abundance: NA
CDR3aa: CASSFSFGGAIYNEQFF; CDR3nt: TGTGCCAGCAGCTTCTCCTTCGGGGGGGCCATCTACAATGAGCAGTTCTTC; j_gene: TRBJ2-1; v_gene: TRBV7-2; d_gene: TRBD2; abundance: NA